This entry features one TCR beta chain sequence. Its antigen is still unknown. Library preparation (for TCRbeta) was performed with unique molecular identifiers. Using its own MiXCR run on the PCR reads, TCRdb lists one record per CDR3 protein. The sample records approximately 500,000 distinct CDR3 sequences, about a quarter being singletons. The data were taken from a study of T-cell reconstitution after alpha-beta-depleted transplantation in children. Study outcomes and limitations: T-cell counts and diversity at one year following transplant were attributed mainly to newly produced T cells. Day-60 TCRbeta diversity that was high in some patients was derived from surviving recipient T cells and thymic progenitors.

Germline V CDR1 and CDR2: SNHLY, FYNNEI. The CDR3 runs 12 residues. The V gene lost 6 bases and the J gene lost 4 bases, with 9 bases spanning the gap. The clonotype was recovered from a boy younger than two with Wiskott-Aldrich syndrome, due to receive a stem cell transplant. Here the sequenced sample was PBMCs, taken before TCRalphabeta/CD19-depleted stem cell transplant. The rearrangement joins TRBV2 to TRBJ2-5, with D perhaps being TRBD1 or TRBD2 (5 bases each). The CDR3: CASRGTSETQYF. For the CDR3, the DNA is TGTGCCAGCAGGGGGACCTCAGAGACCCAGTACTTC.